This T cell receptor beta chain comes out of a study of T cells in localized non-small cell lung cancer. Overall study results and limits: Uninvolved adjacent lung had higher T cell clonality than tumor and all other tissues. Without multi-region sequencing, intratumor heterogeneity could not be excluded.

Sequencing was performed with immunoSEQ multiplex PCR; in TCRdb, only in-frame clones are kept and a portion is missing. The sample lists almost 5,500 clones, 35% to 45% occurring once. The CDR3 extends over 15 amino acids. Looked up from germline, CDR1 is WSHSY and CDR2 is SAAADI. The V segment lost 2 bases and the J segment 11 bases; nucleotides outside the gene matches: 12. With regard to this clone: Its cognate antigen is unknown.

This receptor was identified in a male donor at least 60 years old with stage I squamous cell lung carcinoma. The specimen was lung tumor tissue, collected before any cancer treatment. This rearrangement joins TRBV10-2 to TRBJ1-5; 7 nucleotides match TRBD1. CDR3 nucleotide sequence: TGCGCCAGCAGTGAGGGGGGGACAGCGGACGAGACCCAGCATTTT. Amino acid sequence: CASSEGGTADETQHF.